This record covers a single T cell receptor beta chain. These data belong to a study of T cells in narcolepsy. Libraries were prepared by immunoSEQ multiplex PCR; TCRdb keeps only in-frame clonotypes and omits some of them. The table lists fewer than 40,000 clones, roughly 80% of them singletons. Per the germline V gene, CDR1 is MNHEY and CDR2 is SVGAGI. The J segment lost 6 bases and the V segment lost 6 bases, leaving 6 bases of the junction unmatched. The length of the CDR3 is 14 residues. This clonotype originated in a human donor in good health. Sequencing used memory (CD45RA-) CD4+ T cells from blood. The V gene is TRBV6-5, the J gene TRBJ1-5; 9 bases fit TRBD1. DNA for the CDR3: TGTGCCAGCAGCGGGGACAGGGCGGGTCAGCCCCAGCATTTT. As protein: CASSGDRAGQPQHF.